This paragraph reports one T cell receptor (beta chain). Its specificity is unknown. The sample originates from a study of shared clonotypes between healthy human individuals. Study summary: Donors had three CD4 naive, three CD4 memory, two CD8 naive and one CD8 memory plate apiece.

The study's findings and limits: Among donors, clonotype sharing was expected to be affected by sequencing depth. The naive CD4 repertoires of several donors were compared, and roughly 5% of clonotypes were shared. Sorted-subset sequencing was shown by rarefaction to be incomplete despite large depth.

The V end was cut by 4 bases, the J end by 5 bases, with 16 bases between. This CDR3 contains 15 residues. Germline CDR1 reads SEHNR; CDR2 reads FQNEAQ (reference sequence). Method: immunoSEQ multiplex PCR; TCRdb's copy keeps in-frame clones and lacks some. The repertoire holds a few million clones, with approximately 94% as singletons. This TCR was sampled from a young man in good health. Sequenced material: naive CD4+ T cells sorted from blood. Noted subset: CD45RA+ positively selected. This chain links TRBV7-9 with TRBJ2-3; D is possibly TRBD1 (6 bases). This CDR3 reads CASSSSWGPGDTQYF. CDR3 DNA: TGTGCCAGCAGCTCTTCCTGGGGGCCGGGAGATACGCAGTATTTT.